Sequencing of this T cell receptor (beta chain) was carried out in a study of CD8 T cells in ankylosing spondylitis. Germline values: CDR1 MNHNS, CDR2 SASEGT. The V gene lost 6 bases and the J gene lost 7 bases, with 16 bases spanning the gap. CDR3 length: 13 amino acids. A single record per CDR3 protein comes from TCRdb applying MiXCR to the 5' RACE reads. The table has about 700,000 distinct CDR3 sequences, roughly 19% seen once. Study-level findings and limits: Apparently characteristic of ankylosing spondylitis blood was a TCR beta motif (eight highly homologous variants). From matched ankylosing spondylitis synovial fluid, disease-linked clones were reportedly recovered at significantly enriched levels.

With regard to this clonotype: Its antigen is undetermined.

This receptor was obtained from a male donor with ankylosing spondylitis. Input material: blood, either unsorted or a sorted T cell fraction (not recorded which). This rearrangement joins TRBV6-1 to TRBJ2-7; the D gene could be TRBD1 or TRBD2 (6 bases each). CDR3 sequence reads: CASRTPGGGEQYF. Written as DNA, the CDR3 is TGTGCCAGCAGGACCCCCGGGGGCGGGGAGCAGTACTTC.